These 7 T cell receptor beta chains share one sample of origin, sequenced in a study of cytotoxic CD8 clonotypes in ibrutinib-treated CLL. Profiling relied on immunoSEQ multiplex PCR, and the TCRdb table lists in-frame clones only, not all of them. The table lists more than 110,000 clones, roughly 90% of them singletons, with 9.5% to 14% in the top ten. Sequencing used PBMCs, obtained after 12 months of ibrutinib treatment. These receptors were taken from a human donor with chronic lymphocytic leukemia.

This chain connects TRBV13 to TRBJ2-3, with TRBD1 matching over 9 bases. The junction had 4 bases not matched to a gene; V was cut back by 5 bases and J by 1 base. Germline CDR1 PRHDT, CDR2 FYEKMQ (reference sequence). The CDR3 is made up of 15 amino acids. The CDR3 region is CASSPRDRGTDTQYF. In DNA, the CDR3 is TGTGCCAGCAGCCCCCGGGACAGGGGCACAGATACGCAGTATTTT.

The J gene is TRBJ2-2, the V gene TRBV6-1; maybe TRBD1 (6 bases). Looked up from germline, CDR1 is MNHNS and CDR2 is SASEGT. The germline V and J ends were trimmed by 3 bases and 5 bases, with 13 bases remaining between them. This CDR3 region has 15 residues. The CDR3 bases are TGTGCCAGCAGTGATTACAGGGTGACTACCGGGGAGCTGTTTTTT. Translated: CASSDYRVTTGELFF.

This clone was seen just once. V gene TRBV14 combines with J gene TRBJ2-5; a possible D gene is TRBD1 (5 bases). V gave up 2 bases and J gave up 2 bases, with 15 bases separating them. Germline V lookup: CDR1 SGHDN, CDR2 FVKESK. The CDR3 sequence is 16 residues long. CDR3 nucleotides: TGTGCCAGCAGCCAAAATCCCTGGACACTTCAAGAGACCCAGTACTTC. Its translation: CASSQNPWTLQETQYF.

The V call is TRBV7-9, the J call TRBJ1-5; D is perhaps TRBD1 (5 bases). The germline V gene has CDR1 SEHNR and CDR2 FQNEAQ (reference sequence). V was pared by 3 bases and J by 3 bases, with 12 bases between. CDR3 length equals 15 residues. CDR3 DNA sequence: TGTGCCAGCAGCTTGGGGACGTTGAACAATCAGCCCCAGCATTTT. Amino acid sequence: CASSLGTLNNQPQHF.

This sequence joins TRBV4-1 and TRBJ2-5; D perhaps matches TRBD1 (6 bases). Germline V gene sequence: CDR1 MGHRA, CDR2 YSYEKL. This CDR3 comprises 14 residues. V was trimmed by 2 bases and J by 2 bases, leaving 9 bases between them. In nucleotides, the CDR3 is TGCGCCAGCAGCCAAACCAGGGGACAAGAGACCCAGTACTTC. This gives the protein CASSQTRGQETQYF.

This chain connects TRBV7-2 to TRBJ2-7, with D possibly TRBD1 on 5 matching bases. Germline V gives CDR1 SGHTA, CDR2 FQGNSA. Trimming shortened V by 5 bases and J by 6 bases, and 17 bases separated the two germline ends. The CDR3 has 14 residues. This CDR3 is CASSAQGSSSEQYF. The CDR3 DNA reads TGTGCCAGCAGCGCTCAGGGCTCATCGTCCGAGCAGTACTTC.

This clone has a single count. The rearrangement uses TRBV6-5 and TRBJ2-3; D tentatively reads TRBD1 or TRBD2 (5 bases each). Germline CDR1 and CDR2: MNHEY and SVGAGI. V lost 5 bases and J 8 bases, leaving 11 bases between the germline ends. CDR3 length equals 12 residues. The CDR3 sequence: CASSRDVGTQYF. The CDR3 DNA sequence: TGTGCCAGCAGTAGGGACGTGGGTACGCAGTATTTT.